The 24 T cell receptor beta chains reported below all come from one sample, sequenced in a study of shared clonotypes between healthy human individuals. This table comes from immunoSEQ multiplex PCR, and its TCRdb copy is limited to in-frame clones, with some not included. The data hold about 1.9 million clones, with 93% observed a single time. Naive CD8 isolation took CD45RO-negative cells positively selected for CCR7 and excluded terminally differentiated effector memory CD45RA+ cells. The sequencing input was naive CD8+ T cells from PBMCs. The receptors stem from a young man in good health. Some clones in this sample may be carry-over from other donors' samples.

This chain uses TRBV4-2 with TRBJ2-1; 10 bases agree with TRBD2. The CDR3 extends over 16 amino acids. Germline CDR1 LGHNA, CDR2 YNFKEQ. Trimming removed 4 bases from V and 8 bases from J; junction bases left unmatched: 11. The CDR3 DNA is TGTGCCAGCAGCCCTCCCGGGCTAGCGGGAGTCGATGAGCAGTTCTTC. Translating it yields CASSPPGLAGVDEQFF.

The chain couples TRBV2 to TRBJ1-4; D ambiguous. Germline V lookup: CDR1 SNHLY, CDR2 FYNNEI. The germline V and J ends were trimmed by 3 bases and 4 bases, with 12 bases remaining between them. The CDR3 has 15 amino acids. CDR3 protein: CASSDTPVNNEKLFF. CDR3 in DNA: TGTGCCAGCAGTGATACCCCAGTTAATAATGAAAAACTGTTTTTT.

As regards this clone: Within the sample, other DNA sequences also encode this same CDR3. J is TRBJ2-7 and V is TRBV28, with 8 bases matching TRBD1. Per germline, CDR1 MDHEN and CDR2 SYDVKM. The CDR3 is 15 amino acids. V gave up 2 bases and J gave up 4 bases; unmatched junction bases: 7. CDR3 coding DNA: TGTGCCAGCAGTTTAGGGGCAGGGGGCCCGTACGAGCAGTACTTC. Its protein product is CASSLGAGGPYEQYF.

Concerning this clone itself: Other DNA sequences of this sample code for an identical CDR3. The V call is TRBV29-1, the J call TRBJ1-1; tentatively, D is TRBD1 (5 bases). Trimming cost V 2 bases and J 5 bases, with 6 bases left between them. The CDR3 runs to 11 residues. The germline V gene has CDR1 SQVTM and CDR2 ANQGSEA. This chain's CDR3 is CSVESGTEAFF. The CDR3 nucleotides are TGCAGCGTTGAATCAGGGACTGAAGCTTTCTTT.

In DNA, the CDR3 is TGTGCCTGGAGTATTAGGGGGGATACGCAGTATTTT. Protein sequence: CAWSIRGDTQYF. The gene calls are TRBV30 and TRBJ2-3; D may be TRBD1 (6 bases). The germline V gene encodes CDR1 GTSNPN and CDR2 SVGIG (reference sequence). The CDR3 has 12 residues. V dropped 2 bases and J dropped 6 bases, with 9 bases sitting between them.

V is TRBV27 and J is TRBJ2-7; D may be TRBD2 (6 bases). CDR1 is MNHEY, CDR2 SMNVEV, per germline (reference sequence). CDR3 length: 13 amino acids. Trimming removed 4 bases at V and 6 bases at J, with 13 bases between. In DNA, the CDR3 is TGTGCCAGCAGTTGGGGAGGATCGGGCGAGCAGTACTTC. Its protein is CASSWGGSGEQYF.

The rearrangement joins TRBV7-9 to TRBJ2-5; D is ambiguous. This CDR3 has 13 amino acids. The germline CDR1 and CDR2 sequences are SEHNR and FQNEAQ (reference sequence). Trimming removed 5 bases from V and 2 bases from J, with 9 bases in between. The CDR3 DNA follows: TGTGCCAGCAGCAACAAGGAGCAAGAGACCCAGTACTTC. As protein: CASSNKEQETQYF. Full variable domain (rest looked up from reference TRBV7-9 and TRBJ2-5): DTGVSQNPRHKITKRGQNVTFRCDPISEHNRLYWYRQTLGQGPEFLTYFQNEAQLEKSRLLSDRFSAERPKGSFSTLEIQRTEQGDSAMYLCASSNKEQETQYFGPGTRLLVL.

V gene TRBV7-9 combines with J gene TRBJ2-2; D remains ambiguous. Germline V gene sequence: CDR1 SEHNR, CDR2 FQNEAQ (reference sequence). This CDR3 is 15 amino acids long. Trimming removed 1 base from V and 5 bases from J, with 11 bases in between. CDR3 bases: TGTGCCAGCAGCTTAGTGAACCCCGGGACCGGGGAGCTGTTTTTT. Its translation is CASSLVNPGTGELFF.

J is TRBJ2-4 and V is TRBV5-8; 7 bases map to TRBD2. The length of the CDR3 is 13 residues. The germline V gene encodes CDR1 SGHTS and CDR2 YDEGEE. V was clipped by 5 bases and J by 1 base; unmatched bases: 0. This chain's CDR3 is CASRGGAKNIQYF. The CDR3 nucleotides are TGTGCCAGCAGGGGAGGGGCCAAAAACATTCAGTACTTC.

This chain uses TRBV27 with TRBJ1-6; D is uncertain. The CDR3 contains 14 residues. The germline V and J ends were trimmed by 2 bases and 5 bases, with 7 bases remaining between them. The germline gives CDR1 MNHEY, CDR2 SMNVEV (reference sequence). The CDR3 reads CASSLRQDNSPLHF. The CDR3, as DNA: TGTGCCAGCAGTTTAAGGCAGGATAATTCACCCCTCCACTTT.

This rearrangement joins TRBV10-1 to TRBJ2-7; TRBD2 is a possible D gene (6 bases). Trimming removed 3 bases from V and 5 bases from J, with 11 bases in between. Germline V lookup: CDR1 WNHNN, CDR2 SYGVQD (reference sequence). The CDR3 contains 13 residues. The CDR3 DNA reads as TGCGCCAGCAGTGACGGCGGGATCCACGAGCAGTACTTC. This gives the protein CASSDGGIHEQYF.

The chain is built from TRBV9 and TRBJ1-1, with D possibly TRBD1 on 5 matching bases. The V end lost 0 bases, the J end lost 5 bases, and 20 bases lay between the germline ends. CDR1 is SGDLS and CDR2 is YYNGEE in the germline V gene. The CDR3 extends over 17 amino acids. The CDR3, as DNA: TGTGCCAGCAGCGTAGCGAGGGGCGCTTCGGGTAGAACTGAAGCTTTCTTT. This translates into CASSVARGASGRTEAFF.

On this clone itself: The same CDR3 can be traced to other DNA sequences in this sample. The rearrangement uses TRBV30 and TRBJ2-7; D is possibly TRBD2 (5 bases). In germline, CDR1 is GTSNPN, CDR2 SVGIG (reference sequence). Trimming cost V 0 bases and J 0 bases, with 6 bases left between them. This CDR3 is built from 13 residues. The CDR3 is CAWSVGDSYEQYF. In DNA form, the CDR3 reads TGTGCCTGGAGTGTCGGGGACTCCTACGAGCAGTACTTC.

V gene TRBV7-8 combines with J gene TRBJ2-7, with D uncertain. Germline CDR1 reads SGHVS; CDR2 reads FQNEAQ. The CDR3 length is 14 residues. V shed 4 bases and J shed 2 bases, with 12 bases lying between them. CDR3 bases: TGTGCCAGCAGCTCTAATAGGGCCCCCTACGAGCAGTACTTC. Amino acids: CASSSNRAPYEQYF.

This clone has a handful of counts. The chain joins TRBV7-6 to TRBJ2-4, with D tentatively TRBD2 (6 bases). Germline V gene data show CDR1 as SGHVS and CDR2 as FNYEAQ. Trimming pared 1 base from V and 5 bases from J, leaving 12 bases between. The CDR3 loop spans 15 amino acids. The CDR3 protein is CASSLVPGDQNIQYF. The CDR3, as DNA: TGTGCCAGCAGCTTAGTTCCGGGGGACCAAAACATTCAGTACTTC.

CDR3 bases: TGTGCCAGCAGTGCCCTGGCGGGAGGATGGAATGAGCAGTTCTTC. Amino acid sequence: CASSALAGGWNEQFF. V is TRBV6-1 and J is TRBJ2-1; 8 nucleotides match TRBD2. J was trimmed by 7 bases and V by 4 bases; bases with no gene match: 9. Germline CDR1 and CDR2: MNHNS and SASEGT. This CDR3 has 15 amino acids.

This clone occurred a few times. This rearrangement joins TRBV19 to TRBJ1-1; D is perhaps TRBD1 (5 bases). Per the germline V gene, CDR1 is LNHDA and CDR2 is SQIVND (reference sequence). The CDR3 covers 13 residues. V was trimmed by 3 bases and J by 7 bases, leaving 12 bases between them. The DNA for the CDR3 is TGTGCCAGTAGTATTTTCCGGGGCGGTGAAGCTTTCTTT. Its translation is CASSIFRGGEAFF.

The chain recombines TRBV11-2 with TRBJ2-7; a possible D gene is TRBD2 (5 bases). V was pared by 3 bases and J by 4 bases, with 19 bases between. Germline CDR1 and CDR2: SGHAT and FQNNGV. This CDR3 has 16 residues. The CDR3 loop is CASSFQQTPAVYEQYF. As DNA, the CDR3 is TGTGCCAGCAGCTTTCAACAAACCCCAGCGGTTTACGAGCAGTACTTC.

The gene calls are TRBV28 and TRBJ2-3, with a tentative D call TRBD2 (6 bases). Per the germline V gene, CDR1 is MDHEN and CDR2 is SYDVKM. The ends were cut back, 5 bases at V and 2 bases at J, with 14 bases in the middle. The CDR3 has 15 amino acids. This CDR3 reads CASSPAGTFTDTQYF. The CDR3 coding sequence is TGTGCCAGCAGTCCCGCCGGGACTTTCACAGATACGCAGTATTTT.

The V call is TRBV13, the J call TRBJ2-7, with a weak D call TRBD1 (6 bases). The V gene lost 5 bases and the J gene lost 2 bases, with 13 bases spanning the gap. The CDR3 extends over 14 amino acids. The germline CDR1 and CDR2 sequences are PRHDT and FYEKMQ (reference sequence). CDR3 bases: TGTGCCAGCAGCCGAACAGGGAGCCCCTACGAGCAGTACTTC. It is translated as CASSRTGSPYEQYF.

This chain joins TRBV5-1 and TRBJ2-2; 12 bases line up with TRBD2. Germline V lookup: CDR1 SGHRS, CDR2 YFSETQ. The V segment lost 4 bases and the J segment 2 bases; nucleotides outside the gene matches: 12. The CDR3 loop spans 19 amino acids. This CDR3 is CASSRHKRLAGENTGELFF. For the CDR3, the DNA is TGCGCCAGCAGCAGACACAAACGACTAGCGGGAGAAAACACCGGGGAGCTGTTTTTT.

The chain uses TRBV11-2 and TRBJ1-2; weak D call: TRBD1 (5 bases). V was shortened by 1 base and J by 7 bases, with 13 bases between the two germline ends. The germline V gene encodes CDR1 SGHAT and CDR2 FQNNGV. The length of the CDR3 is 14 residues. CDR3 region: CASSLVGPGGGYTF. As DNA, the CDR3 is TGTGCCAGCAGCTTAGTGGGCCCGGGGGGTGGCTACACCTTC.

The V and J genes are TRBV6-1 and TRBJ2-7; 13 bases line up with TRBD2. The CDR3 is 17 amino acids. Looked up from germline, CDR1 is MNHNS and CDR2 is SASEGT. The trim removed 3 bases at V and 3 bases at J, leaving 8 bases unmatched. The CDR3 coding sequence is TGTGCCAGCAGTGAGGGGGGACTAGCGGGAACCTACTACGAGCAGTACTTC. Protein: CASSEGGLAGTYYEQYF.

The CDR3 loop reads CASSTSGGAYEQYF. For the CDR3, the DNA is TGTGCCAGCTCAACTAGCGGGGGGGCCTACGAGCAGTACTTC. The chain combines TRBV18 with TRBJ2-7; 13 nucleotides line up with TRBD2. The CDR3 has 14 residues. The germline V gene has CDR1 KGHSH and CDR2 LQKENI. Trimming took 5 bases from V and 2 from J; bases not matched to a gene: 0.